This is a list of T cell receptor beta chains from one sample in a study of T cell clonotyping in hematopoietic cell transplantation. Assay: immunoSEQ multiplex PCR; the TCRdb copy retains only in-frame clones and omits some. The sample contains roughly 13,000 clones, just over 95% of which appear only once. The sample consisted of peripheral blood mononuclear cells, taken 30 days after allogeneic stem cell transplant. The origin of the receptors is a female patient in her fifties or sixties who had an allogeneic stem cell transplant from an unrelated donor, so T cells may come from the graft donor. Some clones in this sample may be carry-over from other donors' samples. Each CDR3 is given with its conserved first and last residue. A D gene is named only where the DNA matches it firmly. Clone size is not always given. Where it is, it says once, few, many or a class for expanded clones.

CDR3nt: TGTGCCTGGACCTATGGACCGCCCTCCTACGAGCAGTACTTC
CDR3aa: CAWTYGPPSYEQYF
abundance: .
len: 14
d_gene: .
v_gene: TRBV30
j_gene: TRBJ2-7

CDR3nt: TGTGCCAGCAGCTCCGCGTACGGTAGTCAGGGGACTGAAGCTTTCTTT
CDR3aa: CASSSAYGSQGTEAFF
abundance: .
len: 16
d_gene: .
v_gene: TRBV7-9
j_gene: TRBJ1-1

CDR3nt: TGTGCCAGCAGCTTAGCCCCTACACCTGGACCCCTCCACTTT
CDR3aa: CASSLAPTPGPLHF
abundance: .
len: 14
d_gene: .
v_gene: TRBV7-2
j_gene: TRBJ1-6

CDR3nt: TGTGCCAGCAGCGCCAGGGGAGGCACAGATACGCAGTATTTT
CDR3aa: CASSARGGTDTQYF
abundance: .
len: 14
d_gene: .
v_gene: TRBV9
j_gene: TRBJ2-3

CDR3nt: TGTGCCAGTAGTTACGTAAATTCACCCCTCCACTTT
CDR3aa: CASSYVNSPLHF
abundance: .
len: 12
d_gene: .
v_gene: TRBV19
j_gene: TRBJ1-6

CDR3nt: TGTGCCTGGAGTGGGGGAGGGTTAGGAAATCAGCCCCAGCATTTT
CDR3aa: CAWSGGGLGNQPQHF
abundance: .
len: 15
d_gene: .
v_gene: TRBV30
j_gene: TRBJ1-5

CDR3nt: TGTGCCAGCAGCTTCCGGGACCAGCCCCAGCATTTT
CDR3aa: CASSFRDQPQHF
abundance: once
len: 12
d_gene: .
v_gene: TRBV5-6
j_gene: TRBJ1-5

CDR3nt: TGTGCCAGCAGCCAAGATCGCCCCGACACCGGGGAGCTGTTTTTT
CDR3aa: CASSQDRPDTGELFF
abundance: .
len: 15
d_gene: .
v_gene: TRBV4-2
j_gene: TRBJ2-2

CDR3nt: TGCGCCGGACCGGGACAGGGGGTTGGCTACACCTTC
CDR3aa: CAGPGQGVGYTF
abundance: once
len: 12
d_gene: TRBD1
v_gene: TRBV10-1
j_gene: TRBJ1-2

CDR3nt: TGTGCCAGCAGCTTACGGGGGCCCAATCAGCCCCAGCATTTT
CDR3aa: CASSLRGPNQPQHF
abundance: .
len: 14
d_gene: .
v_gene: TRBV7-2
j_gene: TRBJ1-5

CDR3nt: TGTGCCAGCTCAACGGAGGGGGCCGATTCACCCCTCCACTTT
CDR3aa: CASSTEGADSPLHF
abundance: .
len: 14
d_gene: TRBD1
v_gene: TRBV2
j_gene: TRBJ1-6

CDR3nt: TGTGCCAGCAGCACCTGGACTGCGAACACTGAAGCTTTCTTT
CDR3aa: CASSTWTANTEAFF
abundance: .
len: 14
d_gene: .
v_gene: TRBV7-2
j_gene: TRBJ1-1

CDR3nt: TGTGCCACCAGCAGAGCGAGGACTGAAGCTTTCTTT
CDR3aa: CATSRARTEAFF
abundance: .
len: 12
d_gene: .
v_gene: TRBV15
j_gene: TRBJ1-1

CDR3nt: TGTGCCAGCAGCGAAGGGTATAATCAGCCCCAGCATTTT
CDR3aa: CASSEGYNQPQHF
abundance: few
len: 13
d_gene: .
v_gene: TRBV6-4
j_gene: TRBJ1-5

CDR3nt: TGTGCCAGCAGCCCCCGGGCAGGTAGCTCCTACGAGCAGTACTTC
CDR3aa: CASSPRAGSSYEQYF
abundance: .
len: 15
d_gene: .
v_gene: TRBV11-1
j_gene: TRBJ2-7

CDR3nt: TGTGCCAGCACTGGGGAAAACTCCTACGAGCAGTACTTC
CDR3aa: CASTGENSYEQYF
abundance: .
len: 13
d_gene: .
v_gene: TRBV6-1
j_gene: TRBJ2-7